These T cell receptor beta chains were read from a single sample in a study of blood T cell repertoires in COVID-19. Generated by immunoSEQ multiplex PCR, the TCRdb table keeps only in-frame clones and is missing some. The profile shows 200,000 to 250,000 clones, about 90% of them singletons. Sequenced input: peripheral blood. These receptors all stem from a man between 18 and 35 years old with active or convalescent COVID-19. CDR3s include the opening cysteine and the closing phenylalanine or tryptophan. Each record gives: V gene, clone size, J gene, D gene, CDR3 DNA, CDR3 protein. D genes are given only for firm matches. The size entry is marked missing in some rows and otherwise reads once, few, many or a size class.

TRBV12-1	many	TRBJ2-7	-	TGTGCCAGCAGCCGAGCCCCCCGACAGGGGGTCTACGAGCAGTACTTC	CASSRAPRQGVYEQYF
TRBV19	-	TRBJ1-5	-	TGTGCCAGTAACCCCGCCAGTCCGGGTCAGCCCCAGCATTTT	CASNPASPGQPQHF
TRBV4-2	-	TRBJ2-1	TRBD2	TGTGCCAGCAGCCAAAAACTAGCGGGAGGGCCATACAATGAGCAGTTCTTC	CASSQKLAGGPYNEQFF
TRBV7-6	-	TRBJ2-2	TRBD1	TGTGCCAGCAGCTGGGACAGGACCTCCACCGGGGAGCTGTTTTTT	CASSWDRTSTGELFF
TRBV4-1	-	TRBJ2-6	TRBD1	TGCGCCAGCAGCTGGGACAGCTCTGGGGCCAACGTCCTGACTTTC	CASSWDSSGANVLTF
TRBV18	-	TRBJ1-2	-	TGTGCCAGCTCACCACCGATCGGGGTTGGCTACACCTTC	CASSPPIGVGYTF
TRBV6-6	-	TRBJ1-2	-	TGTGCCAGCAGTGACCCCGGGGGGCCAGTATATGGCTACACCTTC	CASSDPGGPVYGYTF
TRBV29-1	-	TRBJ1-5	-	TGCAGCGTTGGTAATAGCAATCAGCCCCAGCATTTT	CSVGNSNQPQHF
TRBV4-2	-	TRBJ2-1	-	TGTGCCAGCAGCCGGCTAGACTCCCTAGTGAAAGACGCCAATGAGCAGTTCTTC	CASSRLDSLVKDANEQFF
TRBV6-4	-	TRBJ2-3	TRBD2	TGTGCCAGCAGTGACTCCGGGACTAGTGATACGCAGTATTTT	CASSDSGTSDTQYF
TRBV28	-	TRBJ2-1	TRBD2	TGTGCCAGCAGTTTAAATGGTGCCCCCGGGGGGAATGAGCAGTTCTTC	CASSLNGAPGGNEQFF
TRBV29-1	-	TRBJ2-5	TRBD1	TGCAGCGCGAACCCGGGACAGGGAAGAGAGACCCAGTACTTC	CSANPGQGRETQYF
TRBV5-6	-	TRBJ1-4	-	TGTGCCAGCAGCGTCCGTAGTGAAAAACTGTTTTTT	CASSVRSEKLFF
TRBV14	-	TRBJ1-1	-	TGTGCCAGCAGCCGAGGGCTGAGGGCCAAAGCTTTCTTT	CASSRGLRAKAFF
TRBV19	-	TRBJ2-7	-	TGTGCCAGAACGGACTCCCACTACGAGCAGTACTTC	CARTDSHYEQYF
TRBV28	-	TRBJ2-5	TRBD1	TGTGCCAGCAGTGGGGACAGGGGACCCCAAGAGACCCAGTACTTC	CASSGDRGPQETQYF
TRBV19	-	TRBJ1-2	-	TGTGCCAGTTTTGGTGGAGGCGACCTCCTTTTCTATGGCTACACCTTC	CASFGGGDLLFYGYTF
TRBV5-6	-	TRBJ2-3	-	TGTGCCAGCAGCCTGCGGGTCGGAATTAGCACAGATACGCAGTATTTT	CASSLRVGISTDTQYF
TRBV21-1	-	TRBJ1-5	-	TGTGCCAGCAGCAAAGCGCGTCGGAGGGGATTCAATCAGCCCCAGCATTTT	CASSKARRRGFNQPQHF
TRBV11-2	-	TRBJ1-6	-	TGTGCCAGCAGCCGCCTGGGGGCGTCTTCACCCCTCCACTTT	CASSRLGASSPLHF
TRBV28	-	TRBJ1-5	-	TGTGCCAGCAGTTTAACGGACAGTAGCAATCAGCCCCAGCATTTT	CASSLTDSSNQPQHF
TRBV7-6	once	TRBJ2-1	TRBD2	TGTGCCAGCAGCCTCCGGGTCGGGGGGGCGATCCATGAGCAGTTCTTC	CASSLRVGGAIHEQFF
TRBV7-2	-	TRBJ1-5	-	TGTGCCAGCAGCTTAGCTATATCCGGTCAGCCCCAGCATTTT	CASSLAISGQPQHF
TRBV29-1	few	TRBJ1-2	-	TGCAGCGTTGAGGAGGGTTTCGGTCGCTACACCTTC	CSVEEGFGRYTF